This TCR beta chain was obtained from a study of T cell repertoires in cytomegalovirus infection. Study observations and caveats: Carriers of CMV plus the relevant HLA were identified by cumulative public TCR beta family frequency.

This clonotype appeared a few times. Its antigen is unknown. Each CDR3 protein is one row after TCRdb ran MiXCR on the reads. The sample shows some 160,000 distinct CDR3 sequences, roughly 18% of them seen only once. Trimming took 4 bases from V and 1 from J, leaving 12 bases between them. CDR3 length equals 15 residues. Germline loops: CDR1 LNHNV, CDR2 YYDKDF (reference sequence). The chain is built from TRBV15 and TRBJ2-3; possible D gene TRBD1, 5 bases. The source of this sequence is a human donor in good health (CMV status not recorded). Some clones in this sample may be carry-over from other donors' samples. The specimen sequenced was CD8+ T cells from PBMCs. CDR3 in DNA: TGTGCCACCAGCACAGGACAATGGGGCACAGATACGCAGTATTTT. Translating gives CATSTGQWGTDTQYF.